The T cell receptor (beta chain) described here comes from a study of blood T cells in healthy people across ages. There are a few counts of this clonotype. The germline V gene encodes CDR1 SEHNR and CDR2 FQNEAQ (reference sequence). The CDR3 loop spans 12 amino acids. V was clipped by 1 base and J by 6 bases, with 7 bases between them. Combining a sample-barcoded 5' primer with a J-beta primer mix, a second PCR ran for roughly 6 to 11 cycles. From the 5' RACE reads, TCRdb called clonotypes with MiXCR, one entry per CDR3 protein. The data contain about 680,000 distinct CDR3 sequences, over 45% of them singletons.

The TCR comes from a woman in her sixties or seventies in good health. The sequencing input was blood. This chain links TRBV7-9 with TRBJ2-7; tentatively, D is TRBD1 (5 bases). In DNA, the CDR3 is TGTGCCAGCAGCTTAGATACAGGCGAGCAGTACTTC. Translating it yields CASSLDTGEQYF. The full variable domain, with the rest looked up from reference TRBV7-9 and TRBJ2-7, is DTGVSQNPRHKITKRGQNVTFRCDPISEHNRLYWYRQTLGQGPEFLTYFQNEAQLEKSRLLSDRFSAERPKGSFSTLEIQRTEQGDSAMYLCASSLDTGEQYFGPGTRLTVT.